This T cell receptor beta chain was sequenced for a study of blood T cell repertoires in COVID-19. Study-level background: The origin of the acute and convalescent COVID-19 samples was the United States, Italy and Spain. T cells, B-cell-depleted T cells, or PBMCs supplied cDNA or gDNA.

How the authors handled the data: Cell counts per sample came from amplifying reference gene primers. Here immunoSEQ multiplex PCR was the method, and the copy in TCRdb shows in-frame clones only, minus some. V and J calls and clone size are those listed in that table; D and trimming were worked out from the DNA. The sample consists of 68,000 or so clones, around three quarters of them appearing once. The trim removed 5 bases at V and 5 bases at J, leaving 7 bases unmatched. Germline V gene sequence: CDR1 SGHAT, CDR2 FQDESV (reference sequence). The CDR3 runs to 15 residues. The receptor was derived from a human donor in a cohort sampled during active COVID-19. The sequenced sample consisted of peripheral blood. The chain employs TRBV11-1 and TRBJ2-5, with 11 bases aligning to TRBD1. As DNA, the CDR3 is TGTGCCAGCAGCGCCGGACAGGGGGCCGGTGAGACCCAGTACTTC. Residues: CASSAGQGAGETQYF.